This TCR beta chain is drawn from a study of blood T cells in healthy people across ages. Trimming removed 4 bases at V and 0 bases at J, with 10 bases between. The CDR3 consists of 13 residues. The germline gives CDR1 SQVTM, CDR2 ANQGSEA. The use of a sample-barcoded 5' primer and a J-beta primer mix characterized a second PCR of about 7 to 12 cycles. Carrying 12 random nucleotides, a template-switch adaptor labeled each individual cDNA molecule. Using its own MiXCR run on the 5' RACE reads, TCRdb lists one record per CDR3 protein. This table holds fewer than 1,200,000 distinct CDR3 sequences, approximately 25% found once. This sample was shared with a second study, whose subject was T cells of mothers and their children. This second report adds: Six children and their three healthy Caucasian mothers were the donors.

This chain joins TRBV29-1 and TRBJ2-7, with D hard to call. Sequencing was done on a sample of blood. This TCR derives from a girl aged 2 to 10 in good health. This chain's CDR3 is CSVVGVDSYEQYF. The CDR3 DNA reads TGCAGCGTTGTGGGCGTAGACTCCTACGAGCAGTACTTC.